The source of this TCR beta chain is a study of T cell responses to AZD1222 COVID-19 vaccine. In the study overall: Pooling was applied to second doses at about 4 or about 12 weeks.

This CDR3 contains 14 residues. V was trimmed by 0 bases and J by 3 bases, leaving 9 bases between them. CDR1 and CDR2 from the germline V gene are SGHRS and YFSETQ. Overall study findings and caveats: Spike-specific TCR breadth and depth grew following two AZD1222 doses.

The assay was immunoSEQ multiplex PCR, and TCRdb's table has in-frame clones only and misses some. The data hold 95,000 to 150,000 clones, with about 90% observed a single time. Points on this clone: Its antigen is not known.

This rearrangement joins TRBV5-1 to TRBJ1-1; D is unresolved. This clonotype originated in an adult in good health. The specimen was peripheral blood, collected on day 0 of AZD1222 vaccination. Written as DNA, the CDR3 is TGCGCCAGCAGCTTGGAAGGGTTGGACACTGAAGCTTTCTTT. This encodes CASSLEGLDTEAFF.